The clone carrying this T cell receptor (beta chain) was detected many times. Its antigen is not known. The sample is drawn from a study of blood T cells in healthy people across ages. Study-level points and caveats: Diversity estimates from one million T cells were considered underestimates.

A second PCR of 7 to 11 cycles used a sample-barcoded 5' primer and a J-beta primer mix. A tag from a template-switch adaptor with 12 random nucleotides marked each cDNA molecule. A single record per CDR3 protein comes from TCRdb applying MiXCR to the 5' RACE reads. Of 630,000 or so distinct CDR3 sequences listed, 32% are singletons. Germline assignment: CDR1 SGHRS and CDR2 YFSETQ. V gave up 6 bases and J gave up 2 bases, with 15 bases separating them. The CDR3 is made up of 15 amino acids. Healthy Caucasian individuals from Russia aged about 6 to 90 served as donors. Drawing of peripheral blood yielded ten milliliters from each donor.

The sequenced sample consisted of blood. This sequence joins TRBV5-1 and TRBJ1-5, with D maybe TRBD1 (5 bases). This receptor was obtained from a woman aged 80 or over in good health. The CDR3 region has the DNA TGCGCCAGCAACTGCCCTCCCAGGGGCAATCAGCCCCAGCATTTT. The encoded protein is CASNCPPRGNQPQHF.